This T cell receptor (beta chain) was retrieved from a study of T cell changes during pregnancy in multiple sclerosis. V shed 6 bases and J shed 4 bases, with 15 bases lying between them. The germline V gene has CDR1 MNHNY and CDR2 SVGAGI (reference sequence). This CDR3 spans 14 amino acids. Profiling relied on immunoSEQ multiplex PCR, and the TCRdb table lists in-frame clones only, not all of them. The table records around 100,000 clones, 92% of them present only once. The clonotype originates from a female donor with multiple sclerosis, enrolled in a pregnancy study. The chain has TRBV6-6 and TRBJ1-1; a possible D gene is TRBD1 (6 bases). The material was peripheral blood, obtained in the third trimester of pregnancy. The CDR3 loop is CASSQGGVGTEAFF. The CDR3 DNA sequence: TGTGCCAGCAGCCAAGGGGGAGTGGGCACTGAAGCTTTCTTT.